Shown below are 22 T cell receptor beta chains from a single sample sequenced in a study of metastatic and nonmetastatic thyroid tumors. TCRdb re-called the PCR reads with MiXCR. The repertoire holds roughly 15,000 clones, with around 12% as singletons. Thyroid surgery was performed in patients who had received no treatment beforehand. Input material: blood. The receptors were sampled from a female donor with papillary thyroid cancer or a benign thyroid nodule (not recorded which). Some clones in this sample may be carry-over from other donors' samples.

This clone showed up just a few times. A clone one base away is much larger, so this may be a read error. The gene calls are TRBV29-1 and TRBJ1-3; D remains unclear. Germline V lookup: CDR1 SQVTM, CDR2 ANQGSEA. V was cut by 8 bases and J by 4 bases, with 15 bases left in between. The CDR3 spans 13 residues. In nucleotides, the CDR3 is TGCAGCCGTTCGAGCCTCACAGGAAACACCATATATTTT. Amino acid sequence: CSRSSLTGNTIYF.

V usage is TRBV6-1 and J usage is TRBJ2-6; D tentatively fits TRBD1 or TRBD2 (6 bases each). CDR1 and CDR2 (germline): MNHNS, SASEGT. V lost 7 bases, J lost 1 base, and 17 bases lay in between. CDR3 length: 17 residues. The CDR3, as DNA: TGTGCCAGCACCCGATCCGGGGGCGCATCTGGGGCCAACGTCCTGACTTTC. As protein: CASTRSGGASGANVLTF.

This clone occurred many times. This chain joins TRBV2 and TRBJ1-1; the D is unclear. CDR1 is SNHLY and CDR2 is FYNNEI in the germline V gene. The CDR3 length is 13 residues. V shed 6 bases and J shed 0 bases, with 8 bases lying between them. The CDR3 region has the DNA TGTGCCAGCAGCTTAACCATGAACACTGAAGCTTTCTTT. Residues: CASSLTMNTEAFF.

Many counts were recorded for this clone. The chain joins TRBV9 to TRBJ1-1; 7 bases align to TRBD1. This CDR3 region has 18 residues. Germline CDR1 reads SGDLS; CDR2 reads YYNGEE. Trimming at V came to 0 bases and at J to 7 bases, leaving 18 bases not matched to a gene. DNA for the CDR3: TGTGCCAGCAGCGTAGAGCCTTACGGACAGGCCGAAGGAGGTGAAGCTTTCTTT. It yields the protein CASSVEPYGQAEGGEAFF.

This clone is medium-sized. The chain carries TRBV28 and TRBJ1-6, with a weak D call TRBD1 (5 bases). The CDR3 has 15 amino acids. The V end lost 3 bases, the J end lost 6 bases, and 12 bases lay between the germline ends. Germline V CDR1 and CDR2: MDHEN, SYDVKM. CDR3 sequence (DNA): TGTGCCAGCAGTTTCAGGCAGGGCGCTAATTCACCCCTCCACTTT. Protein: CASSFRQGANSPLHF.

DNA for the CDR3: TGTGCCTGTTGCAGGGAGGACACTGAAGCTTTCTTT. Residues: CACCREDTEAFF. The chain employs TRBV30 and TRBJ1-1; a weak D match, TRBD1 (5 bases). The V end lost 6 bases, the J end lost 3 bases, and 11 bases lay between the germline ends. Germline V gene lookup returns CDR1 GTSNPN and CDR2 SVGIG (reference sequence). This CDR3 is built from 12 residues.

This clone appeared a few times. This chain connects TRBV12-3 or TRBV12-4 to TRBJ1-2; no clear D gene. Trimming cost V 3 bases and J 4 bases, with 12 bases left between them. The CDR3 is made up of 14 amino acids. CDR3 in amino acids: CASSFPGVLYGYTF. CDR3 coding DNA: TGTGCCAGCAGTTTTCCCGGAGTCCTCTATGGCTACACCTTC.

This clone was counted ten times or more. Other DNA sequences of this sample code for an identical CDR3. The chain employs TRBV5-6 and TRBJ1-1; 9 bases agree with TRBD1. There are 15 residues in the CDR3. J lost 5 bases, V lost 2 bases, and 7 bases had no gene match. Germline V gene lookup returns CDR1 SGHDT and CDR2 YYEEEE. In DNA form, the CDR3 reads TGTGCCAGCAGCTTTCTGAACAGGGGGCTGACTGAAGCTTTCTTT. It is translated as CASSFLNRGLTEAFF.

This clone was counted many times. The chain links TRBV11-2 to TRBJ2-7; a weak D match, TRBD2 (5 bases). Trimming took off 5 bases at V and 4 bases at J, with 15 bases between the two ends. The CDR3 is made up of 14 amino acids. Germline V gives CDR1 SGHAT, CDR2 FQNNGV. The CDR3 coding sequence is TGTGCCAGCAGCCCGTCCGGCGGAGGATACGAGCAGTACTTC. Its protein product is CASSPSGGGYEQYF.

This clone was counted at least ten times. The chain has TRBV20-1 and TRBJ2-5, with 7 positions matching TRBD2. Trimming took 5 bases from V and 1 from J; bases not matched to a gene: 7. Germline V lookup: CDR1 DFQATT, CDR2 SNEGSKA (reference sequence). This CDR3 comprises 14 residues. The CDR3 is CSAGPSGVQETQYF. DNA for the CDR3: TGCAGTGCTGGACCCAGCGGGGTCCAAGAGACCCAGTACTTC.

This clone was counted only a few times. This chain connects TRBV19 to TRBJ2-7; D unresolved. CDR1 is LNHDA and CDR2 is SQIVND in the germline V gene (reference sequence). The ends were cut back, 6 bases at V and 5 bases at J, with 5 bases in the middle. The CDR3 is 10 amino acids. CDR3 nucleotide sequence: TGTGCCAGTAGCATCCACGAGCAGTACTTC. This codes for CASSIHEQYF.

Worth noting for this clone: One junction end does not reproduce the germline sequence, and a read error may be involved. The chain has TRBV20-1 and TRBJ2-1; D tentatively fits TRBD1 or TRBD2 (5 bases each). This CDR3 region has 13 residues. Germline V CDR1 and CDR2: DFQATT, SNEGSKA (reference sequence). This CDR3 reads CSHEAGGSNEKFF. The CDR3 coding sequence is TGCAGTCACGAGGCTGGGGGTAGCAATGAGAAGTTCTTC.

The chain links TRBV5-6 to TRBJ1-6, with TRBD1 identical over 9 bases. The CDR3 sequence is 15 residues long. V trimming: 3 bases; J trimming: 7 bases; junction bases outside the gene matches: 5. The germline V gene encodes CDR1 SGHDT and CDR2 YYEEEE. The CDR3 loop is CASSWDRELNSPLHF. The CDR3 nucleotides are TGTGCCAGCAGCTGGGACAGGGAACTAAATTCACCCCTCCACTTT.

Ten or more counts support this clone. The DNA of the CDR3 is TGTGCCAGCAGCTTAGAGATCTCGGTGAACACTGAAGCTTTCTTT. It encodes CASSLEISVNTEAFF. The rearrangement joins TRBV11-2 to TRBJ1-1, with D hard to call. V was trimmed by 0 bases and J by 0 bases, leaving 8 bases between them. Germline V CDR1 and CDR2: SGHAT, FQNNGV. CDR3 length: 15 amino acids. The entire variable domain, with the rest obtained from reference TRBV11-2 and TRBJ1-1, is as follows: EAGVAQSPRYKIIEKRQSVAFWCNPISGHATLYWYQQILGQGPKLLIQFQNNGVVDDSQLPKDRFSAERLKGVDSTLKIQPAKLEDSAVYLCASSLEISVNTEAFFGQGTRLTVV.

The rearrangement joins TRBV12-3 or TRBV12-4 to TRBJ2-2; D gene uncertain. Between the trimmed V and J ends, which lost 0 bases and 7 bases, there was a span of 15 bases. The CDR3 has 16 residues. The DNA for the CDR3 is TGTGCCAGCAGTTTAGCGCGGTTAGGCCAGCACGGGGAGCTGTTTTTT. This gives the protein CASSLARLGQHGELFF.

This clone was detected many times. The chain links TRBV2 to TRBJ2-7, with unresolved D. This CDR3 spans 12 amino acids. Germline-derived CDR1 and CDR2 are SNHLY and FYNNEI. V was trimmed by 7 bases and J by 5 bases, leaving 12 bases between them. CDR3 sequence: CASNFGPNEQYF. The CDR3 DNA reads TGTGCCAGCAACTTCGGCCCTAACGAGCAGTACTTC.

This clone was seen repeatedly, ten times or more. The CDR3 loop reads CAWRPGSEKLFF. The DNA for the CDR3 is TGTGCCTGGAGACCTGGGAGTGAAAAACTGTTTTTT. The V call is TRBV30, the J call TRBJ1-4; D gene unclear. This CDR3 region has 12 residues. CDR1 is GTSNPN, CDR2 SVGIG, per germline (reference sequence). Trimming removed 3 bases from V and 7 bases from J, with 9 bases in between.

At least ten counts were recorded for this clone. Other nucleotide sequences from this sample produce the same CDR3. V is TRBV11-2 and J is TRBJ2-2; D remains unclear. Trimming shortened V by 2 bases and J by 6 bases, and 19 bases separated the two germline ends. There are 17 residues in the CDR3. Germline loops: CDR1 SGHAT, CDR2 FQNNGV. The CDR3, as DNA: TGTGCCAGCAGCTTAAACCAAGGAAAGCCTTTAGCCGGGGAGCTGTTTTTT. This translates into CASSLNQGKPLAGELFF.

This clone was counted between two and nine times. The V and J genes are TRBV12-3 or TRBV12-4 and TRBJ2-7, with a tentative D call TRBD2 (5 bases). Trimming stripped 5 bases from V and 10 bases from J, with 18 bases between. CDR3 length: 13 residues. CDR3 sequence reads: CASSSLVVRDQYF. CDR3 in DNA: TGTGCCAGCAGTAGTTTAGTGGTACGGGATCAGTACTTC.

This clone was recorded many times. The rearrangement links TRBV10-3 to TRBJ2-1, with a tentative D call TRBD1 (7 bases). Deletions cut 3 bases from V and 6 bases from J, with 18 bases between. Germline V gives CDR1 ENHRY, CDR2 SYGVKD. The CDR3 is 16 residues long. CDR3 sequence reads: CAISDQEGAGGNEQFF. DNA of the CDR3: TGTGCCATCAGTGACCAAGAGGGGGCCGGGGGCAATGAGCAGTTCTTC.

On this clone itself: Sequence at one end of the junction differs from germline and may be a read error. The chain carries TRBV5-1 and TRBJ2-7, with TRBD2 matching 11 bases. In germline, CDR1 is SGHRS, CDR2 YFSETQ. The CDR3 is 16 amino acids. CDR3 region: CASSFGTSGRIYEQYF. In DNA form, the CDR3 reads TGCGCTAGCAGCTTTGGAACTAGCGGGAGAATATACGAGCAGTACTTC.

In its sample, this clone was seen many times. The chain is built from TRBV5-1 and TRBJ2-2, with D possibly being TRBD1 (5 bases). Germline-derived CDR1 and CDR2 are SGHRS and YFSETQ. The V and J ends lost 6 bases and 3 bases respectively, with 15 bases between them. The CDR3 is 15 amino acids. The CDR3 loop reads CASNEGVSDTGELFF. The DNA of the CDR3 is TGCGCCAGCAACGAAGGGGTTTCGGACACCGGGGAGCTGTTTTTT.